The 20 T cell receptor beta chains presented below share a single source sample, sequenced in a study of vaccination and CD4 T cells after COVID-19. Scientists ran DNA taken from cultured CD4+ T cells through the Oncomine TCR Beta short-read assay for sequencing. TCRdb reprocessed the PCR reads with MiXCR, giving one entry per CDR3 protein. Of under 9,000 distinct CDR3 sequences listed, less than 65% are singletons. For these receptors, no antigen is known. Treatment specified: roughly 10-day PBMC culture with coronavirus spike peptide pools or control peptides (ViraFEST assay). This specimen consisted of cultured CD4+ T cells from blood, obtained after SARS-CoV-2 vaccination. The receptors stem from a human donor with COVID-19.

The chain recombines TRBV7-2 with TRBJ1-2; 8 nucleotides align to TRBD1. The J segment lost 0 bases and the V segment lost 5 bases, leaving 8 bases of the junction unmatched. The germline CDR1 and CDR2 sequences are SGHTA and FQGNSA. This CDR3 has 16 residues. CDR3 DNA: TGTGCCAGCAGCCAGGGGGCTATCAGATCTAACTATGGCTACACCTTC. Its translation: CASSQGAIRSNYGYTF.

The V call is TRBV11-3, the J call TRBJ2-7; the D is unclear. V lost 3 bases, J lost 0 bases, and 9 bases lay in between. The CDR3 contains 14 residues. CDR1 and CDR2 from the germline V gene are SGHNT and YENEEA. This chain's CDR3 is CASSFGRNSYEQYF. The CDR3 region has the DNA TGTGCCAGCAGCTTCGGACGCAACTCCTACGAGCAGTACTTC.

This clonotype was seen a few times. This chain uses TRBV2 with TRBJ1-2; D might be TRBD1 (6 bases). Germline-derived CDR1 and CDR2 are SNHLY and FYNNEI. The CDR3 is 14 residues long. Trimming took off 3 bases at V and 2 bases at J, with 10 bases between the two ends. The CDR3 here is CASSDRGSNYGYTF. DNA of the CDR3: TGTGCCAGCAGTGACAGGGGATCCAACTATGGCTACACCTTC.

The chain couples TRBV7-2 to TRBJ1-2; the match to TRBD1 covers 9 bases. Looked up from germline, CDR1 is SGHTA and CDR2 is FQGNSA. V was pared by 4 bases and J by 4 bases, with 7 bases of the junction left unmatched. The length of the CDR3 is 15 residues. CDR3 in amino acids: CASSSSRDRVYGYTF. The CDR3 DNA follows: TGTGCCAGCAGCTCTTCCCGGGACAGGGTCTATGGCTACACCTTC.

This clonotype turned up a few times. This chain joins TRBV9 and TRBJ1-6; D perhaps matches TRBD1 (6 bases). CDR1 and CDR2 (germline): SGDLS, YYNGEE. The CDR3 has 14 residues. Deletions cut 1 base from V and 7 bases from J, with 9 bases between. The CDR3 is CASSVKGENSPLHF. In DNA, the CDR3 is TGTGCCAGCAGCGTAAAGGGGGAGAATTCACCCCTCCACTTT.

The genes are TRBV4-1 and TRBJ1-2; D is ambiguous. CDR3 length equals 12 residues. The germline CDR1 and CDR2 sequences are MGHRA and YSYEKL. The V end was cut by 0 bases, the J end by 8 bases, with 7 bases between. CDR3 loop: CASSQDPGGYTF. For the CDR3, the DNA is TGCGCCAGCAGCCAAGATCCTGGGGGCTACACCTTC.

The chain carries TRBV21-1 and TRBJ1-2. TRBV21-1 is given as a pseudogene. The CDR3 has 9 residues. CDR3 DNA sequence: TGTGCCAGCAGCAGTGGCTACACCTTC. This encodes CASSSGYTF.

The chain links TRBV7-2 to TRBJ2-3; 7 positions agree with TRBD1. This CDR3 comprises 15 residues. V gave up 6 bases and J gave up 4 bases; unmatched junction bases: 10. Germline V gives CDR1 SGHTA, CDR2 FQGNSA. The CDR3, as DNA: TGTGCCAGCAGTCGACAGGGCCGGGGATCAGATACGCAGTATTTT. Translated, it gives CASSRQGRGSDTQYF.

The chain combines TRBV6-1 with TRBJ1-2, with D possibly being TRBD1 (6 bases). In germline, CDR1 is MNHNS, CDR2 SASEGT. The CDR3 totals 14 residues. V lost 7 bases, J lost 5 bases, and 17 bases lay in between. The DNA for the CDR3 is TGTGCCAGCATGGGGGCCGGGGGTTGGTATGGCTACACCTTC. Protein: CASMGAGGWYGYTF.

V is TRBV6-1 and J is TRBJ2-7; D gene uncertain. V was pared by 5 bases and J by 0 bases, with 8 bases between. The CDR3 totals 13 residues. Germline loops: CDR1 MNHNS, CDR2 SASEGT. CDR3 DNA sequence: TGTGCCAGCAGTCTACAGAGCTCCTACGAGCAGTACTTC. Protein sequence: CASSLQSSYEQYF.

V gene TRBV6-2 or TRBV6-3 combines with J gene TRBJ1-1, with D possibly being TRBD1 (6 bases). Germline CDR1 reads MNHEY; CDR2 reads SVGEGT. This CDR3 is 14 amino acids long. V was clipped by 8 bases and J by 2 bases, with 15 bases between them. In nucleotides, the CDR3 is TGTGCCAGCTCCTCACAGGGTATCAACACTGAAGCTTTCTTT. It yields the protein CASSSQGINTEAFF.

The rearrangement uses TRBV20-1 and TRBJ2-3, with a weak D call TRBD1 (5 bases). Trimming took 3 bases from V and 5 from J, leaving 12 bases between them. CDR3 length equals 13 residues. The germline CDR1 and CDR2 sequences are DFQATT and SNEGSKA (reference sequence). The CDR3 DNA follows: TGCAGTGCTAGTTCGCAGGGCTTAGATACGCAGTATTTT. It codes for CSASSQGLDTQYF.

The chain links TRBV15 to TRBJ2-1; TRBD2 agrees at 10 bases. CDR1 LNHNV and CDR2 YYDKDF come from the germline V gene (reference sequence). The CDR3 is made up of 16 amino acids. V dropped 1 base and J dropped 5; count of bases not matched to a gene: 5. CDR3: CATSRGSGGADNEQFF. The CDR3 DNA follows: TGTGCCACCAGCAGAGGCAGCGGGGGGGCGGACAATGAGCAGTTCTTC.

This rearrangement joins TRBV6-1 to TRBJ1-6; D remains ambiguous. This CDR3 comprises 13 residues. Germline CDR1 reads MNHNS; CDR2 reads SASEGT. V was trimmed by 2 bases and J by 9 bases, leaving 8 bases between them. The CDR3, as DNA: TGTGCCAGCAGTGAAACTTATGGTTCACCCCTCCACTTT. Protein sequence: CASSETYGSPLHF.

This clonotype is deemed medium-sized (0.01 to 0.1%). As DNA, the CDR3 is TGTGCCAGCAGCCCCCAGCGCGGCGGTGTCGATGGCTACACCTTC. Translated, it gives CASSPQRGGVDGYTF. The chain has TRBV4-2 and TRBJ1-2; no clear D gene. Germline CDR1 reads LGHNA; CDR2 reads YNFKEQ. The CDR3 spans 15 residues. Trimming cost V 4 bases and J 6 bases, with 18 bases left between them.

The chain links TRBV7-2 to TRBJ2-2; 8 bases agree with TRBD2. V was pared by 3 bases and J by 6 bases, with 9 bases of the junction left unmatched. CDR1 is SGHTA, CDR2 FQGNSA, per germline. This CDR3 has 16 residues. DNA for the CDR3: TGTGCCAGCAGCTTCCTCGGGGGGGCTTCCGCCGGGGAGCTGTTTTTT. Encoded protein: CASSFLGGASAGELFF. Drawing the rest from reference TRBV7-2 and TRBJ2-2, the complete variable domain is GAGVSQSPSNKVTEKGKDVELRCDPISGHTALYWYRQSLGQGLEFLIYFQGNSAPDKSGLPSDRFSAERTGGSVSTLTIQRTQQEDSAVYLCASSFLGGASAGELFFGEGSRLTVL.

Here the CDR3 reads CSATPGSNQPQHF. The DNA for the CDR3 is TGCAGTGCCACCCCCGGCAGCAATCAGCCCCAGCATTTT. V usage is TRBV20-1 and J usage is TRBJ1-5; D ambiguous. The length of the CDR3 is 13 residues. Trimming left V 6 bases short and J 1 base short, with 10 bases between. Germline-derived CDR1 and CDR2 are DFQATT and SNEGSKA (reference sequence).

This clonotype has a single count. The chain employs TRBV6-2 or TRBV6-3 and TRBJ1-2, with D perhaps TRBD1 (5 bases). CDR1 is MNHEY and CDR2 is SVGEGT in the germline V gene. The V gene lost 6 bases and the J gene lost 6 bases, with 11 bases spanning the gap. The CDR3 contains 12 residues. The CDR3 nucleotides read TGTGCCAGCAGGGACAAGCTAGATGGCTACACCTTC. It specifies CASRDKLDGYTF.

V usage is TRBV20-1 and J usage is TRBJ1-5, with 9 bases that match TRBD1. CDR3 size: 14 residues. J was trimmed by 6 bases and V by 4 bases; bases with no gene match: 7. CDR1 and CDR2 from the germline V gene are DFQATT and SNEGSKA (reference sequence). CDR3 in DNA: TGCAGTGCTACCTTGACAGGGGGAGGTCAGCCCCAGCATTTT. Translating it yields CSATLTGGGQPQHF.

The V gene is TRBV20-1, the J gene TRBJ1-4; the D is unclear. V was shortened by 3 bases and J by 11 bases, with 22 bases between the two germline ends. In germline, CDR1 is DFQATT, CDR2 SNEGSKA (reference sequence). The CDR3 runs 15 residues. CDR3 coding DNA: TGCAGTGCTAGGGAAGACTCTGACTTGACCGCCAAACTGTTTTTT. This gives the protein CSAREDSDLTAKLFF.